The 5 T cell receptor beta chains reported below all come from one sample, sequenced in a study of beta chain features in type 1 diabetes. Study-wide points: Within each of all four CD4+ subsets, Type 1 diabetes patients had TCRB CDR3s that were moderately but significantly shorter.

Their target antigens are unknown. cDNA synthesis used the whole RNA isolate, giving expressed TCRB sequences. Sequencing used immunoSEQ multiplex PCR; TCRdb keeps in-frame clones, though not all of them. The sample has approximately 270,000 clones, roughly an eighth seen once; the top ten hold approximately 0.015%. The sample consisted of naive CD4+ T cells from blood. The receptors originated from a young man with type 1 diabetes.

This clone showed up just a few times. The rearrangement joins TRBV9 to TRBJ1-1; D perhaps matches TRBD1 (6 bases). The CDR3 spans 14 residues. Deletions cut 3 bases from V and 5 bases from J, with 14 bases between. Germline V CDR1 and CDR2: SGDLS, YYNGEE. CDR3 residues: CASSAQGLGTEAFF. CDR3 bases: TGTGCCAGCAGCGCCCAGGGGCTGGGAACTGAAGCTTTCTTT.

CDR3 sequence reads: CASRRTRLQGNEQFF. DNA of the CDR3: TGTGCCAGCAGAAGGACCCGCTTACAGGGGAATGAGCAGTTCTTC. The chain joins TRBV5-6 to TRBJ2-1, with 7 bases matching TRBD1. The germline gives CDR1 SGHDT, CDR2 YYEEEE. This CDR3 has 15 amino acids. Germline trimming cut 5 bases from V and 7 bases from J; bases unmatched to any gene: 12.

This clone has just a few counts. The rearrangement links TRBV7-2 to TRBJ2-5; no firm D call. Matching the DNA end better, TRBJ2-7 makes the J call doubtful. The CDR3 has 13 amino acids. CDR1 is SGHTA, CDR2 FQGNSA, per germline. The CDR3 protein is CASSLTISYEQYF. In nucleotides, the CDR3 is TGTGCCAGCAGCTTAACCATATCCTACGAGCAGTACTTC.

This chain joins TRBV7-9 and TRBJ1-1; D is undetermined. The CDR3 loop spans 18 amino acids. Germline-derived CDR1 and CDR2 are SEHNR and FQNEAQ (reference sequence). Trimming took 2 bases from V and 1 from J, leaving 20 bases between them. The CDR3 here is CASSLSLGMVGWNTEAFF. The CDR3 DNA reads TGTGCCAGCAGCTTATCATTGGGTATGGTCGGGTGGAACACTGAAGCTTTCTTT.

The V gene is TRBV19, the J gene TRBJ2-1, with 12 bases matching TRBD2. CDR3 length: 15 residues. Per germline, CDR1 LNHDA and CDR2 SQIVND (reference sequence). The trim removed 4 bases at V and 4 bases at J, leaving 2 bases unmatched. CDR3 region: CASSKLAGGYNEQFF. Written as DNA, the CDR3 is TGTGCCAGTAGTAAGCTAGCGGGAGGGTACAATGAGCAGTTCTTC. Full variable domain (missing parts from reference TRBV19 and TRBJ2-1): DGGITQSPKYLFRKEGQNVTLSCEQNLNHDAMYWYRQDPGQGLRLIYYSQIVNDFQKGDIAEGYSVSREKKESFPLTVTSAQKNPTAFYLCASSKLAGGYNEQFFGPGTRLTVL.